Sequencing of this TCR beta chain was carried out in a study of blood T cells in healthy people across ages. This clonotype was detected a few times. Next came a second PCR, run for 7 to 11 cycles, which used a sample-barcoded 5' primer along with a J-beta primer mix. A single record per CDR3 protein comes from TCRdb applying MiXCR to the 5' RACE reads. The top ten hold 3.5% to 4% of the sample, which has 600,000 to 800,000 distinct CDR3 sequences, 20% to 25% seen once. Sample: blood. This clonotype originated in a man aged 70-80 years in good health.

In DNA, the CDR3 is TGTGCCAGCAGCCCAACTAAGAAGCAACCGGGACAGGGGATTAGTCAGCCCCAGCATTTT. Its translation is CASSPTKKQPGQGISQPQHF. The gene calls are TRBV7-8 and TRBJ1-5; 10 bases fit TRBD1. V shed 5 bases and J 6 bases; nucleotides not matched to a gene: 22. CDR3 length equals 20 residues. The V gene's germline CDR1 is SGHVS and CDR2 FQNEAQ.